These T cell receptor beta chains were read from a single sample in a study of cytomegalovirus exposure and HLA in healthy donors. Assay: immunoSEQ multiplex PCR; the TCRdb copy retains only in-frame clones and omits some. Among 95,000 to 150,000 clones, over 75% were seen once, and the ten largest hold about 2.2%. The source material was PBMCs. The receptors shown here come from a woman in her twenties or thirties in good health and CMV-seronegative. The CDR3 runs from the conserved cysteine through the conserved F or W. A D gene is named only where the DNA matches it firmly. The size of a clone is reported for some rows only, either as once, few or many, or as a class for expanded clones.

-,TRBJ2-1,TRBV29-1,-,CSVGTANEQFF,TGCAGCGTTGGGACTGCAAATGAGCAGTTCTTC
TRBD1,TRBJ1-4,TRBV2,-,CAGRSGGGYEKLFF,TGTGCCGGCCGGTCAGGGGGAGGATATGAAAAACTGTTTTTT
TRBD1,TRBJ1-2,TRBV30,-,CAWTDRGDGYTF,TGTGCCTGGACCGACAGGGGAGATGGCTACACCTTC
-,TRBJ2-1,TRBV9,once,CASSVDLLAPLNEQFF,TGTGCCAGCAGCGTAGACCTACTAGCTCCCCTCAATGAGCAGTTCTTC
TRBD2,TRBJ2-3,TRBV9,-,CASSVAGGPTDTQYF,TGTGCCAGCAGCGTAGCGGGGGGGCCAACAGATACGCAGTATTTT
-,TRBJ2-5,TRBV19,-,CASRGGALETQYF,TGTGCCAGTAGGGGGGGGGCCTTGGAGACCCAGTACTTC
TRBD1,TRBJ2-7,TRBV19,few,CASSIVGTGTYEQYF,TGTGCCAGTAGTATAGTGGGGACAGGAACCTACGAGCAGTACTTC
-,TRBJ1-3,TRBV9,-,CASSVGDTFSGNTIYF,TGTGCCAGCAGCGTAGGAGACACGTTCTCTGGAAACACCATATATTTT
TRBD1,TRBJ2-5,TRBV4-1,-,CASSQTGVKETQYF,TGCGCCAGCAGCCAAACAGGGGTAAAGGAGACCCAGTACTTC
TRBD1,TRBJ1-5,TRBV2,-,CASSAVAGGQPQHF,TGTGCCAGCAGTGCGGTGGCAGGGGGTCAGCCCCAGCATTTT
TRBD2,TRBJ2-2,TRBV12-5,-,CASGRGGLNTGELFF,TGTGCTAGTGGCCGCGGGGGGCTTAACACCGGGGAGCTGTTTTTT
TRBD1,TRBJ2-1,TRBV6-5,-,CASSYLYRGRGNEQFF,TGTGCCAGCAGCTACCTTTACAGGGGGCGCGGGAATGAGCAGTTCTTC
TRBD1,TRBJ2-4,TRBV7-3,few,CASSLNPGTGTNIQYF,TGTGCCAGCAGCTTAAACCCCGGGACAGGCACAAACATTCAGTACTTC
TRBD1,TRBJ1-2,TRBV30,-,CAWSKDRGRNGYTF,TGTGCCTGGAGTAAGGACAGGGGGCGAAATGGCTACACCTTC
TRBD1,TRBJ2-5,TRBV10-3,once,CAISDRVGETQYF,TGTGCCATCAGCGACAGGGTGGGAGAGACCCAGTACTTC
TRBD2,TRBJ2-2,TRBV30,-,CASPGLAGAANTGELFF,TGTGCCTCTCCGGGACTAGCGGGGGCCGCGAACACCGGGGAGCTGTTTTTT
-,TRBJ1-1,TRBV7-9,-,CASSFPLGGTEAFF,TGTGCCAGCAGCTTCCCCCTGGGGGGCACTGAAGCTTTCTTT
TRBD1,TRBJ1-2,TRBV19,few,CASTAPGGYGYTF,TGTGCCAGTACTGCCCCAGGGGGCTATGGCTACACCTTC
-,TRBJ1-4,TRBV30,-,CAWRPTVPGEKLFF,TGTGCCTGGAGGCCGACCGTTCCGGGAGAAAAACTGTTTTTT
TRBD1,TRBJ1-1,TRBV10-3,-,CAISGTTGRITEAFF,TGTGCCATCAGTGGGACGACAGGGAGAATAACTGAAGCTTTCTTT
TRBD1,TRBJ1-2,TRBV5-1,-,CASSSGTGQNGYTF,TGCGCCAGCAGCTCCGGGACAGGGCAGAACGGCTACACCTTC
TRBD1,TRBJ1-3,TRBV5-1,-,CASSLRGLSGNTIYF,TGCGCCAGCAGCTTGAGGGGGCTCTCTGGAAACACCATATATTTT
-,TRBJ1-6,TRBV5-5,few,CASKWGRGNSPLHF,TGTGCCAGCAAATGGGGGCGCGGCAATTCACCCCTCCACTTT
TRBD1,TRBJ2-2,TRBV7-2,-,CASSLGTGLPNTGELFF,TGTGCCAGCAGCTTAGGGACAGGGCTCCCGAACACCGGGGAGCTGTTTTTT
TRBD1,TRBJ1-6,TRBV14,few,CASSFDREPSPLHF,TGTGCCAGCAGCTTTGACAGGGAGCCCTCACCCCTCCACTTT
TRBD1,TRBJ1-1,TRBV19,-,CASSSRQGSTEAFF,TGTGCCAGTAGCAGTAGACAGGGGAGCACTGAAGCTTTCTTT
TRBD2,TRBJ2-3,TRBV2,once,CASSEYSGGRTDTQYF,TGTGCCAGCAGTGAATATAGCGGGGGTCGCACAGATACGCAGTATTTT
-,TRBJ2-7,TRBV7-6,-,CASSLFKGHSPGEQYF,TGTGCCAGCAGCTTATTCAAGGGACACTCTCCTGGGGAGCAGTACTTC
-,TRBJ1-3,TRBV14,-,CASSQDGQPGNTIYF,TGTGCCAGCAGCCAAGATGGGCAGCCGGGAAACACCATATATTTT
-,TRBJ2-3,TRBV7-9,once,CASSLVMGLDTQYF,TGTGCCAGCAGCTTAGTTATGGGGCTGGATACGCAGTATTTT
-,TRBJ2-7,TRBV19,few,CASSGAGWYEQYF,TGTGCCAGTAGCGGTGCAGGGTGGTACGAGCAGTACTTC
TRBD1,TRBJ1-2,TRBV2,-,CASSYGQGDGYTF,TGTGCCAGCAGCTACGGACAGGGTGATGGCTACACCTTC
-,TRBJ1-2,TRBV4-1,-,CASSQEETSLYGYTF,TGCGCCAGCAGCCAAGAGGAGACCTCGCTCTATGGCTACACCTTC
-,TRBJ1-6,TRBV6-5,many,CASTQGPSPSPLHF,TGTGCCAGCACCCAGGGCCCTTCGCCCTCACCCCTCCACTTT
-,TRBJ2-1,TRBV2,few,CASSDRYNEQFF,TGTGCCAGCAGTGACAGATACAATGAGCAGTTCTTC
-,TRBJ1-2,TRBV6-5,-,CASTYGGRYNYGYTF,TGTGCCAGCACCTACGGGGGGAGATATAACTATGGCTACACCTTC
TRBD1,TRBJ2-2,TRBV19,-,CATYPTGGRTGELFF,TGTGCCACCTATCCAACAGGGGGCCGCACCGGGGAGCTGTTTTTT
-,TRBJ2-2,TRBV19,-,CASSIGPYPGELFF,TGTGCCAGTAGTATAGGTCCCTATCCCGGGGAGCTGTTTTTT
-,TRBJ2-7,TRBV19,-,CASSPQASYEQYF,TGTGCCAGTAGTCCCCAAGCCTCCTACGAGCAGTACTTC
-,TRBJ1-1,TRBV25-1,-,CASSIGSTEAFF,TGTGCCAGCAGCATTGGGAGCACTGAAGCTTTCTTT
TRBD1,TRBJ2-3,TRBV5-6,-,CASSSPTGPFGTQYF,TGTGCCAGCAGTTCTCCGACAGGGCCGTTCGGTACGCAGTATTTT
TRBD1,TRBJ2-7,TRBV7-9,-,CASSAIDRGSSYEQYF,TGTGCCAGCAGCGCGATCGACAGGGGCAGCTCCTACGAGCAGTACTTC
TRBD1,TRBJ1-2,TRBV4-3,few,CASSQERTGVRGYTF,TGCGCCAGCAGCCAAGAGAGGACAGGGGTTCGTGGCTACACCTTC
TRBD1,TRBJ1-4,TRBV30,-,CAWNPGQATNEKLFF,TGTGCCTGGAACCCGGGACAGGCAACTAATGAAAAACTGTTTTTT
-,TRBJ2-7,TRBV27,once,CASSPTVSRSYEQYF,TGTGCCAGCAGTCCCACGGTTAGCCGCTCCTACGAGCAGTACTTC
-,TRBJ1-4,TRBV19,-,CASRGQPNEKLFF,TGTGCCAGTAGGGGCCAGCCTAATGAAAAACTGTTTTTT
TRBD1,TRBJ2-3,TRBV6-6,-,CATKGAWDTDTQYF,TGTGCCACCAAGGGGGCTTGGGACACAGATACGCAGTATTTT
TRBD1,TRBJ2-7,TRBV19,-,CASSVNRDRGPSYEQYF,TGTGCCAGTAGTGTGAACCGGGACAGGGGTCCCTCCTACGAGCAGTACTTC
-,TRBJ2-5,TRBV25-1,-,CASSGTKGAQYF,TGTGCCAGCAGTGGGACAAAGGGGGCCCAGTACTTC
-,TRBJ2-1,TRBV5-4,-,CASSLGGLTYNEQFF,TGTGCCAGCAGCTTGGGCGGGCTTACCTACAATGAGCAGTTCTTC
-,TRBJ1-4,TRBV5-6,few,CASSEGIWVEKLFF,TGTGCCAGCAGTGAGGGCATTTGGGTTGAAAAACTGTTTTTT
TRBD2,TRBJ2-3,TRBV9,-,CASSNSGGAADTQYF,TGTGCCAGCAGCAATAGCGGGGGGGCCGCAGATACGCAGTATTTT
-,TRBJ2-7,TRBV13,-,CASSLGDSLYEQYF,TGTGCCAGCAGCTTAGGGGATAGCCTGTACGAGCAGTACTTC
-,TRBJ1-4,TRBV6-5,-,CASSSGSSREREKLFF,TGTGCCAGCAGTTCGGGCAGCTCCAGGGAACGTGAAAAACTGTTTTTT
-,TRBJ1-1,TRBV7-2,-,CASSLVSVNTEAFF,TGTGCCAGCAGCTTAGTCAGTGTGAACACTGAAGCTTTCTTT
TRBD1,TRBJ2-1,TRBV5-6,-,CASSGEMGQAYNEQFF,TGTGCCAGCAGCGGGGAGATGGGACAGGCCTACAATGAGCAGTTCTTC